This T cell receptor (beta chain) was recovered during a study of cytomegalovirus exposure and HLA in healthy donors. Whole-study context: About 83 million unique TCRs from HLA-typed donors made up an early data release.

CDR3 length: 11 amino acids. V lost 9 bases and J lost 10, with 15 bases in between. In germline, CDR1 is LNHNV, CDR2 YYDKDF (reference sequence). Study results and caveats: Among TCR beta chains of equal frequency, HLA-associated ones were more clonally expanded in a later analysis. Despite most TCR sequences being rare, some public TCRs occurred in many donors. Later, an analysis found that common viral pathogens appeared to be linked with several of the most significant clusters.

Comment on this clone: Its antigen is undetermined.

With 60 Vbeta and 13 Jbeta primers, the PCR was carried out. Clones were read by immunoSEQ multiplex PCR, and TCRdb kept only the in-frame ones, dropping some. Counted here are around 200,000 clones, about 80% occurring once; the ten biggest clones make up about a tenth. The rearrangement uses TRBV15 and TRBJ1-1; D uncertain. The sequencing sample was made of PBMCs. The source of this sequence is a woman aged 50 to 65 in good health and CMV-seropositive. As DNA, the CDR3 is TGTGCCACAAGTGCGGGCTTCCGAGCTTTCTTT. Protein sequence: CATSAGFRAFF.